This is a list of T cell receptor beta chains from one sample in a study of blood T cell repertoires in COVID-19. Produced via immunoSEQ multiplex PCR; TCRdb's table is partial and in-frame only. Here the sample spans some 110,000 clones, 87% being singletons. Sequencing was carried out using peripheral blood. These receptors were obtained from a human donor in a cohort sampled during active COVID-19. Both conserved end residues are part of each CDR3. The D gene is left open where the match is weak. Rows may omit the clone size; those that give it use once, few, many or a size class.

j_call v_call d_call clone_size cdr3_nt cdr3_aa
TRBJ1-4 TRBV19 . . TGTGCCAGTAATGCGGCTCATGCAACTAATGAAAAACTGTTTTTT CASNAAHATNEKLFF
TRBJ1-1 TRBV29-1 TRBD1 few TGCAGCGGCGGACAGGAAAGGAACACTGAAGCTTTCTTT CSGGQERNTEAFF
TRBJ2-3 TRBV6-4 TRBD2 . TGTGCCAGCAGTGACGCGGGGGGACCCACAGATACGCAGTATTTT CASSDAGGPTDTQYF
TRBJ2-1 TRBV3-1/TRBV3-2 . . TGTGCCAGCAGCCAGGGCGCCCACAATGAGCAGTTCTTC CASSQGAHNEQFF
TRBJ2-6 TRBV7-9 . . TGTGCCAGCAGCCTAACAGGACAGTCTGGGGCCAACGTCCTGACTTTC CASSLTGQSGANVLTF
TRBJ1-2 TRBV30 TRBD1 . TGTGCCTGGAAACCGGAGACAGGGGGCATCTATGGCTACACCTTC CAWKPETGGIYGYTF
TRBJ2-5 TRBV29-1 . . TGCAGCGTTGAGGAGGGGCGGGAGACCCAGTACTTC CSVEEGRETQYF
TRBJ2-3 TRBV2 . . TGTGCCAGCAATTCGCGGACAGATACGCAGTATTTT CASNSRTDTQYF
TRBJ2-2 TRBV29-1 TRBD1 . TGCAGCACCGGGACAGGGGTAGACACCGGGGAGCTGTTTTTT CSTGTGVDTGELFF
TRBJ1-3 TRBV5-1 TRBD1 . TGCGCCAGCGGAACAGGGGGTCGCTCTGGAAACACCATATATTTT CASGTGGRSGNTIYF
TRBJ1-5 TRBV4-1 . few TGCGCCAGCAGCCAAGACCCAGGGAATAGCAATCAGCCCCAGCATTTT CASSQDPGNSNQPQHF
TRBJ1-6 TRBV18 . . TGTGCCAGCTCACCCTATTCCGGCTCCTATAATTCACCCCTCCACTTT CASSPYSGSYNSPLHF
TRBJ1-6 TRBV15 TRBD1 . TGTGCCACCAGCAGAGATCAGGGGGAGGATTCACCCCTCCACTTT CATSRDQGEDSPLHF
TRBJ2-7 TRBV5-1 . . TGCGCCAGCAGCTTGACAGAAAACTACGAGCAGTACTTC CASSLTENYEQYF
TRBJ1-4 TRBV29-1 . . TGCAGCGTTGAGTACGCGGGGGAAAAACTGTTTTTT CSVEYAGEKLFF
TRBJ2-5 TRBV5-5 TRBD2 . TGTGCCAGCAGCATGGGGACTAGCGGCCAAGAGACCCAGTACTTC CASSMGTSGQETQYF
TRBJ2-5 TRBV5-1 . . TGCGCCAGCAGCTTGGTTCTAGCAGAGGAGACCCAGTACTTC CASSLVLAEETQYF
TRBJ2-7 TRBV28 TRBD1 . TGTGCCAGCCGGGACAGCAGCTCCTACGAGCAGTACTTC CASRDSSSYEQYF
TRBJ2-7 TRBV4-1 TRBD1 once TGCGCCAGCAGCCAAGATGGGGGACAGACCTACGAGCAGTACTTC CASSQDGGQTYEQYF
TRBJ2-7 TRBV2 . . TGTGCCAGCAGTTCCGAAGGGGGCTCCTACGAGCAGTACTTC CASSSEGGSYEQYF
TRBJ2-2 TRBV19 TRBD2 . TGTGCCAGTACCCTACTCTCCGGGACTAGGTATACCGGGGAGCTGTTTTTT CASTLLSGTRYTGELFF
TRBJ2-6 TRBV7-9 . . TGTGCCAGCAGCTTAAGAGCGGAAGGGATCGTCCTGACTTTC CASSLRAEGIVLTF
TRBJ2-3 TRBV19 . . TGTGCCAGTAGTTATGAGTCTAGCACAGATACGCAGTATTTT CASSYESSTDTQYF
TRBJ1-1 TRBV28 TRBD1 . TGTGCCAGCAGTTGGGACAGGGGGTGGGTCACTGAAGCTTTCTTT CASSWDRGWVTEAFF
TRBJ2-3 TRBV18 TRBD1 . TGTGCCAGCTCACCCCCGCAGGGGGCTAACACAGATACGCAGTATTTT CASSPPQGANTDTQYF
TRBJ2-1 TRBV10-3 TRBD1 . TGTGCCATCAGTGACCTAAGTCCAGGGGGTGAGCAGTTCTTC CAISDLSPGGEQFF
TRBJ1-3 TRBV5-4 TRBD1 . TGTGCCAGCAGCCGCGGGACAGGGAGAATTGACTCTGGAAACACCATATATTTT CASSRGTGRIDSGNTIYF
TRBJ2-3 TRBV18 . once TGTGCCAGCTCACCGATCGCGACTAGCACAGATACGCAGTATTTT CASSPIATSTDTQYF
TRBJ1-2 TRBV29-1 . . TGCAGCGTTGTTGGGGCGGGAGGCTACACCTTC CSVVGAGGYTF
TRBJ1-2 TRBV7-9 TRBD1 . TGTGCCAGCAGCCCCCGGACAGGGGGGGGCTATGGCTACACCTTC CASSPRTGGGYGYTF
TRBJ1-1 TRBV29-1 . . TGCAGCGGATTGAGGGTCACTGAAGCTTTCTTT CSGLRVTEAFF
TRBJ2-5 TRBV19 TRBD1 . TGTGCCAGTAGTGCCAGGGACAGGGTAGGGACCCAGTACTTC CASSARDRVGTQYF
TRBJ2-7 TRBV18 . . TGTGCCAGCTCACCGAACCTGGACACCTACGAGCAGTACTTC CASSPNLDTYEQYF
TRBJ2-7 TRBV6-1 TRBD2 . TGTGCCAGCAGTGACCCAAGTCTAGCGGGGGGTAGCTACGAGCAGTACTTC CASSDPSLAGGSYEQYF
TRBJ2-3 TRBV11-3 TRBD1 . TGTGCCAGCAGCCTCGGGACAGCAACTAGCACAGATACGCAGTATTTT CASSLGTATSTDTQYF
TRBJ2-5 TRBV30 TRBD1 . TGTGCCTGGGGGGGATCTACAGGGGCTGGAGAGACCCAGTACTTC CAWGGSTGAGETQYF
TRBJ1-4 TRBV10-1 . . TGCGCCAGCAGTGAGACGGAGGAAAAACTGTTTTTT CASSETEEKLFF
TRBJ1-1 TRBV18 TRBD1 . TGTGCCAGCTCACCTACCGGGACAGGGAGCACTGAAGCTTTCTTT CASSPTGTGSTEAFF
TRBJ1-5 TRBV6-5 . . TGTGCCAGCAGAATAGACAGCGCTCTCAATCAGCCCCAGCATTTT CASRIDSALNQPQHF